This note documents a single T cell receptor beta chain sequence. What it recognizes is unknown. This specimen belongs to a study of cytomegalovirus exposure and HLA in healthy donors. Study-level results: Usually a TCR sequence was rare, but some public TCRs were found in many donors. Among the CMV-associated chains, three were confirmed in vitro as specific for CMV antigens. Subsequent analysis showed first-cohort TCR clusters tending to co-occur in 120 validation repertoires.

Between the trimmed V and J ends, which lost 2 bases and 0 bases, there was a span of 12 bases. This CDR3 has 17 amino acids. Germline V gives CDR1 SGHRS, CDR2 YFSETQ. Profiled with immunoSEQ multiplex PCR; TCRdb holds only in-frame clones, not every one. In the table there are 200,000 to 250,000 clones, roughly 83% of which are singletons. The sample consisted of PBMCs. The rearrangement joins TRBV5-1 to TRBJ2-6, with D maybe TRBD1 (6 bases). The source of this sequence is a woman in her late teens or twenties in good health and CMV-seronegative. The CDR3 sequence is CASSFVDSLSGANVLTF. The CDR3 region has the DNA TGCGCCAGCAGCTTTGTGGACAGTCTCTCTGGGGCCAACGTCCTGACTTTC.